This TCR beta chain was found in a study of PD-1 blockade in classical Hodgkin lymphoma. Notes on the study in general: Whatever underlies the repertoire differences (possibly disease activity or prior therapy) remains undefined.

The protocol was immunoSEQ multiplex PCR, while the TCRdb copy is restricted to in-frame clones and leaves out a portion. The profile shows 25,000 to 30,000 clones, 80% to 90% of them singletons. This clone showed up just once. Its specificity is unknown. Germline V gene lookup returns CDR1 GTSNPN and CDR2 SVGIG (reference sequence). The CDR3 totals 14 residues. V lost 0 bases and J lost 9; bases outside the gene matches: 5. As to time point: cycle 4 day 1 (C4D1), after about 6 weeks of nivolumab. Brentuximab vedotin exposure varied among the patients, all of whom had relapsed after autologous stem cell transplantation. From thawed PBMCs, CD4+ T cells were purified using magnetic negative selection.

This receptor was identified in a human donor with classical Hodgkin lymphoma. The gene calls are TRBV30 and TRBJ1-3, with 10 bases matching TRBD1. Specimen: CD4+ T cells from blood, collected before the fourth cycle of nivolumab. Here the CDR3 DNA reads TGTGCCTGGAGTGTAGGGACAGGGGTAGGCACCATATATTTT. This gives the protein CAWSVGTGVGTIYF.